These T cell receptor beta chains were read from a single sample in a study of T-cell memory formation after mild COVID-19. TCRdb passed the 5' RACE reads through MiXCR, listing each CDR3 protein once. Of approximately 100,000 distinct CDR3 sequences in the sample, around a quarter were seen once. Sequences were obtained from PBMCs or a T cell subset sorted from them (not recorded which). The receptors shown here come from a man younger than 30 who had mild COVID-19 (a few samples of this study predate the infection). Cell type and time point are not known. The CDR3 runs from the conserved cysteine through the conserved F or W. A D gene is named only where the DNA matches it firmly. Rows may omit the clone size; those that give it use once, few, many or a size class.

TRBV11-2	.	TRBJ2-7	few	CASTQGGSYEQYF	TGTGCCAGCACCCAGGGGGGAAGCTACGAGCAGTACTTC
TRBV5-8	.	TRBJ2-3	many	CATRTRGIADTQYF	TGTGCCACCAGGACGAGAGGTATCGCAGATACGCAGTATTTT
TRBV6-2/TRBV6-3	.	TRBJ1-1	.	CASSLNTDRRTNTEAFF	TGTGCCAGCAGCCTCAATACCGACAGGCGAACGAACACTGAAGCTTTCTTT
TRBV13	TRBD2	TRBJ2-5	few	CASSLGLAGGLETQYF	TGTGCCAGCAGCTTAGGCCTAGCGGGGGGGCTCGAGACCCAGTACTTC
TRBV19	.	TRBJ2-3	.	CASIDFGGGTDTQYF	TGTGCCAGTATTGATTTTGGCGGAGGCACAGATACGCAGTATTTT
TRBV7-9	.	TRBJ2-7	few	CASSSVTGEQYF	TGTGCCAGCAGCTCTGTTACTGGCGAGCAGTACTTC
TRBV3-1	.	TRBJ1-1	.	CASRPTANTEAFF	TGTGCCAGCCGACCCACCGCGAACACTGAAGCTTTCTTT
TRBV12-3/TRBV12-4	.	TRBJ2-3	few	CASSRLGDTQYF	TGTGCCAGCAGTCGCCTGGGAGATACGCAGTATTTT
TRBV7-6	.	TRBJ2-5	.	CASSPPGEETQYF	TGTGCCAGCAGCCCCCCAGGGGAGGAGACCCAGTACTTC
TRBV11-2	TRBD1	TRBJ2-5	.	CASSSTDKGAGRSSQYF	TGTGCCAGCAGCTCAACGGACAAGGGGGCAGGAAGATCGTCCCAGTACTTC
TRBV12-3/TRBV12-4	TRBD2	TRBJ2-1	few	CASRAGGPGEQFF	TGTGCCAGCAGAGCGGGGGGGCCCGGTGAGCAGTTCTTC
TRBV5-1	TRBD1	TRBJ2-7	many	CASSLEGQGSDEQYF	TGCGCCAGCAGCTTGGAGGGACAGGGGAGTGACGAGCAGTACTTC
TRBV9	.	TRBJ2-5	.	CASSSPGEAGIQETQYF	TGTGCCAGCAGCTCCCCCGGGGAGGCAGGAATTCAAGAGACCCAGTACTTC
TRBV4-3	TRBD1	TRBJ1-1	.	CASSQDKDRIRNTEAFF	TGCGCCAGCAGCCAAGATAAGGACAGGATTAGGAACACTGAAGCTTTCTTT
TRBV29-1	.	TRBJ1-1	.	CSVDLTGINTEAFF	TGCAGCGTTGATCTGACAGGAATTAACACTGAAGCTTTCTTT
TRBV12-3/TRBV12-4	.	TRBJ1-2	few	CASSGGDGYTF	TGTGCCAGCAGTGGCGGGGATGGCTACACCTTC
TRBV5-5	.	TRBJ2-3	many	CASRFRDGVVTDTQYF	TGTGCCAGCCGGTTCCGTGATGGGGTAGTCACAGATACGCAGTATTTT
TRBV29-1	TRBD2	TRBJ2-1	.	CSAFLAGRGNEQFF	TGCAGCGCATTTCTAGCGGGGAGAGGGAATGAGCAGTTCTTC
TRBV7-6	TRBD1	TRBJ2-5	.	CASSLLTGDETQYF	TGTGCCAGCAGCTTACTGACAGGGGACGAGACCCAGTACTTC
TRBV19	.	TRBJ2-1	.	CASSGPPSEQFF	TGTGCCAGTAGTGGCCCTCCTAGTGAGCAGTTCTTC
TRBV12-3/TRBV12-4	.	TRBJ1-5	once	CASSFGGTQPQHF	TGTGCCAGCAGTTTTGGGGGCACTCAGCCCCAGCATTTT
TRBV6-5	.	TRBJ2-5	few	CASRDLGARRTETQYF	TGTGCCAGCAGGGACCTGGGGGCTAGGAGAACGGAGACCCAGTACTTC
TRBV7-6	TRBD2	TRBJ2-1	.	CASSPRVAGGPVLNEQFF	TGTGCCAGCAGCCCGAGGGTAGCGGGGGGGCCGGTTCTCAATGAGCAGTTCTTC
TRBV4-1	.	TRBJ2-1	few	CASSQETGRNEQFF	TGCGCCAGCAGCCAAGAGACAGGGAGGAATGAGCAGTTCTTC
TRBV27	.	TRBJ2-2	.	CASRGGGGELFF	TGTGCCAGCAGAGGGGGGGGCGGGGAGCTGTTTTTT
TRBV5-1	.	TRBJ1-1	few	CASSLWGSNTEAFF	TGCGCCAGCAGCTTGTGGGGTTCGAACACTGAAGCTTTCTTT
TRBV12-3/TRBV12-4	.	TRBJ2-3	.	CASRKLGTDTQYF	TGTGCCAGCAGAAAGTTGGGCACAGATACGCAGTATTTT
TRBV4-3	TRBD1	TRBJ1-5	.	CASSQDHYRGNQPQHF	TGCGCCAGCAGCCAAGATCATTACAGGGGAAATCAGCCCCAGCATTTT
TRBV7-9	.	TRBJ1-2	.	CASSSENAPSYGYTF	TGTGCCAGCAGCTCGGAGAACGCGCCTAGCTATGGCTACACCTTC
TRBV4-3	.	TRBJ2-3	.	CASSQVPQRGDTQYF	TGCGCCAGCAGCCAAGTCCCTCAGAGGGGGGATACGCAGTATTTT
TRBV6-5	.	TRBJ1-5	.	CASSYSGGGQPQHF	TGTGCCAGCAGTTACTCCGGGGGCGGTCAGCCCCAGCATTTT
TRBV6-2/TRBV6-3	TRBD1	TRBJ2-3	few	CASYSMDRHTDTQYF	TGTGCCAGTTACTCGATGGACAGGCACACAGATACGCAGTATTTT
TRBV25-1	.	TRBJ1-3	.	CASSPIGNTIYF	TGTGCCAGCAGCCCCATTGGAAACACCATATATTTT
TRBV5-1	.	TRBJ1-5	few	CASSLEGQGNQPQHF	TGCGCCAGCAGCTTGGAGGGGCAGGGCAATCAGCCCCAGCATTTT
TRBV7-6	.	TRBJ2-5	.	CASSLGHSQTQYF	TGTGCCAGCAGCTTAGGGCATTCTCAGACCCAGTACTTC
TRBV3-1	.	TRBJ2-1	few	CASSQDPGAYEQFF	TGTGCCAGCAGCCAAGATCCAGGGGCCTATGAGCAGTTCTTC
TRBV14	.	TRBJ2-3	few	CASSQSTGLSTDTQYF	TGTGCCAGCAGCCAATCGACAGGTCTTAGCACAGATACGCAGTATTTT
TRBV12-5	TRBD1	TRBJ2-5	.	CASGSRDRGLRETQYF	TGTGCTAGTGGTTCAAGGGACAGGGGACTTAGAGAGACCCAGTACTTC
TRBV4-3	.	TRBJ2-2	few	CASSQDRDTGELFF	TGCGCCAGCAGCCAAGATCGGGACACCGGGGAGCTGTTTTTT
TRBV9	TRBD1	TRBJ1-2	.	CASSVTGDTNYGYTF	TGTGCCAGCAGCGTCACAGGGGACACTAACTATGGCTACACCTTC
TRBV10-3	.	TRBJ2-1	.	CAISDSHDVNEQFF	TGTGCCATCAGTGATTCCCATGACGTCAATGAGCAGTTCTTC
TRBV6-5	.	TRBJ2-5	.	CASSYSKSPETQYF	TGTGCCAGCAGTTACAGCAAGTCCCCAGAGACCCAGTACTTC